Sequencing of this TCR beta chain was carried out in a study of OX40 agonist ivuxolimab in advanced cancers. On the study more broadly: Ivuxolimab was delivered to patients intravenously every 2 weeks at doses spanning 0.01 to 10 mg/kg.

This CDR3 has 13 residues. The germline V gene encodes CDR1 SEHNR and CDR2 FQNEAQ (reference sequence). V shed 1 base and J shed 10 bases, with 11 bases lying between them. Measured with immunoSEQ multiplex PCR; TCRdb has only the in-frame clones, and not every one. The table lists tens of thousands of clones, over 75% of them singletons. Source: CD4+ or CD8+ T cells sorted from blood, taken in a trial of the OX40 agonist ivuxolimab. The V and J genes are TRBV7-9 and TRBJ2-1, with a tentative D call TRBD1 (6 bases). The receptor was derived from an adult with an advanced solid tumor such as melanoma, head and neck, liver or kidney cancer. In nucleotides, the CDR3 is TGTGCCAGCAGCTTAGTTACAGGGATGGAGCAGTTCTTC. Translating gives CASSLVTGMEQFF.